Sequencing of this T cell receptor (beta chain) was carried out in a study of shared clonotypes between healthy human individuals. CDR1 and CDR2 (germline): SGHVS, FNYEAQ. CDR3 length: 16 amino acids. Trimming at V came to 6 bases and at J to 3 bases, leaving 13 bases not matched to a gene. Assay runs were performed at deep level. TCRdb keeps only in-frame clones here, not all; method: immunoSEQ multiplex PCR. The table lists approximately 720,000 clones, approximately 90% of them singletons. Study-level results: In having few donors, the study represented limited genetic and exposure-history diversity.

A remark on this clone: The antigen remains undetermined.

CD8 cells regarded as naive lacked CD45RO, were positively chosen for CCR7, and omitted terminally differentiated effector memory CD45RA+ cells. The study drew its donors from healthy HIV-negative adults without recent acute infections or vaccinations. Every one of the donors was a Caucasian adult that lived in Nashville, Tennessee. The chain uses TRBV7-6 and TRBJ2-7, with TRBD1 matching 8 bases. What was sequenced was naive CD8+ T cells sorted from blood. The TCR originated in a man aged 25 to 40 in good health. CDR3 coding DNA: TGTGCCAGCAGACCTACCACAGGGGGTGGACACTACGAGCAGTACTTC. Amino acids: CASRPTTGGGHYEQYF.